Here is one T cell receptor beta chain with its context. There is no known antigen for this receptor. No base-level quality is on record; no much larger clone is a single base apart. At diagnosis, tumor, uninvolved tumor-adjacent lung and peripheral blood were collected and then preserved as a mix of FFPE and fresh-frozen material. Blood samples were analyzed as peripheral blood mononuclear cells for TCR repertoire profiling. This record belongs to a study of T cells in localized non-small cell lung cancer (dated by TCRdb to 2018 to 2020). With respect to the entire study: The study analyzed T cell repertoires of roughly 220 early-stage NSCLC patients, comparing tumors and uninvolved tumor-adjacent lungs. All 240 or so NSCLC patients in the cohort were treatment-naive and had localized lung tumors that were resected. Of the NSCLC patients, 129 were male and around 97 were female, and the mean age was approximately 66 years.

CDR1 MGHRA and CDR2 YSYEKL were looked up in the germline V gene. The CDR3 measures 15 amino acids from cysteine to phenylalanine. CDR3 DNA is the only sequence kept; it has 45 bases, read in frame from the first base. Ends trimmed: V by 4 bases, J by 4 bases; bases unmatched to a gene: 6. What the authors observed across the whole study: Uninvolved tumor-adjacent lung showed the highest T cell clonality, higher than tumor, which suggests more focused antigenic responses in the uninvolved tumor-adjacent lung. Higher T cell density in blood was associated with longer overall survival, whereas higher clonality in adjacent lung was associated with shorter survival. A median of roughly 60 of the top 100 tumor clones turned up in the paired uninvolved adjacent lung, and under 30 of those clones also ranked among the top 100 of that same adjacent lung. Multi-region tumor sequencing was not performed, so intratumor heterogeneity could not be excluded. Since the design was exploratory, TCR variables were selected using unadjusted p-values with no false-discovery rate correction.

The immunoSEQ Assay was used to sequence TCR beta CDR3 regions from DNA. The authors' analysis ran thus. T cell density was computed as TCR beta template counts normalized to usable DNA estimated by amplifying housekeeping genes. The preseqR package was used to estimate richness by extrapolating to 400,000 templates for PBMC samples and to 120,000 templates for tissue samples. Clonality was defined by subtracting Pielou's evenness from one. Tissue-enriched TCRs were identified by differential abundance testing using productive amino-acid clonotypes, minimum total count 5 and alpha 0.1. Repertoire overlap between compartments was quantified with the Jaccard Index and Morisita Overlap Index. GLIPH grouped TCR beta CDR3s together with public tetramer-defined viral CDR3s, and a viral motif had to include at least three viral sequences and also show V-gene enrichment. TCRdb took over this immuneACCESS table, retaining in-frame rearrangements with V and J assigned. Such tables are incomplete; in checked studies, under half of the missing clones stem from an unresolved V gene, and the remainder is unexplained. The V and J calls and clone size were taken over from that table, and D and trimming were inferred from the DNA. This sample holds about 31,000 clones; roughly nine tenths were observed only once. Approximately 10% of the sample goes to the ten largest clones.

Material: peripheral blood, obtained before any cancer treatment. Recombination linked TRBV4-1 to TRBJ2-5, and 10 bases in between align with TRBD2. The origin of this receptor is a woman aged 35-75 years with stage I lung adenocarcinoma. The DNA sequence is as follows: TGCGCCAGCAGCCCCTCTAGCGGGAGCAGAGAGACCCAGTACTTC. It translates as CASSPSSGSRETQYF.